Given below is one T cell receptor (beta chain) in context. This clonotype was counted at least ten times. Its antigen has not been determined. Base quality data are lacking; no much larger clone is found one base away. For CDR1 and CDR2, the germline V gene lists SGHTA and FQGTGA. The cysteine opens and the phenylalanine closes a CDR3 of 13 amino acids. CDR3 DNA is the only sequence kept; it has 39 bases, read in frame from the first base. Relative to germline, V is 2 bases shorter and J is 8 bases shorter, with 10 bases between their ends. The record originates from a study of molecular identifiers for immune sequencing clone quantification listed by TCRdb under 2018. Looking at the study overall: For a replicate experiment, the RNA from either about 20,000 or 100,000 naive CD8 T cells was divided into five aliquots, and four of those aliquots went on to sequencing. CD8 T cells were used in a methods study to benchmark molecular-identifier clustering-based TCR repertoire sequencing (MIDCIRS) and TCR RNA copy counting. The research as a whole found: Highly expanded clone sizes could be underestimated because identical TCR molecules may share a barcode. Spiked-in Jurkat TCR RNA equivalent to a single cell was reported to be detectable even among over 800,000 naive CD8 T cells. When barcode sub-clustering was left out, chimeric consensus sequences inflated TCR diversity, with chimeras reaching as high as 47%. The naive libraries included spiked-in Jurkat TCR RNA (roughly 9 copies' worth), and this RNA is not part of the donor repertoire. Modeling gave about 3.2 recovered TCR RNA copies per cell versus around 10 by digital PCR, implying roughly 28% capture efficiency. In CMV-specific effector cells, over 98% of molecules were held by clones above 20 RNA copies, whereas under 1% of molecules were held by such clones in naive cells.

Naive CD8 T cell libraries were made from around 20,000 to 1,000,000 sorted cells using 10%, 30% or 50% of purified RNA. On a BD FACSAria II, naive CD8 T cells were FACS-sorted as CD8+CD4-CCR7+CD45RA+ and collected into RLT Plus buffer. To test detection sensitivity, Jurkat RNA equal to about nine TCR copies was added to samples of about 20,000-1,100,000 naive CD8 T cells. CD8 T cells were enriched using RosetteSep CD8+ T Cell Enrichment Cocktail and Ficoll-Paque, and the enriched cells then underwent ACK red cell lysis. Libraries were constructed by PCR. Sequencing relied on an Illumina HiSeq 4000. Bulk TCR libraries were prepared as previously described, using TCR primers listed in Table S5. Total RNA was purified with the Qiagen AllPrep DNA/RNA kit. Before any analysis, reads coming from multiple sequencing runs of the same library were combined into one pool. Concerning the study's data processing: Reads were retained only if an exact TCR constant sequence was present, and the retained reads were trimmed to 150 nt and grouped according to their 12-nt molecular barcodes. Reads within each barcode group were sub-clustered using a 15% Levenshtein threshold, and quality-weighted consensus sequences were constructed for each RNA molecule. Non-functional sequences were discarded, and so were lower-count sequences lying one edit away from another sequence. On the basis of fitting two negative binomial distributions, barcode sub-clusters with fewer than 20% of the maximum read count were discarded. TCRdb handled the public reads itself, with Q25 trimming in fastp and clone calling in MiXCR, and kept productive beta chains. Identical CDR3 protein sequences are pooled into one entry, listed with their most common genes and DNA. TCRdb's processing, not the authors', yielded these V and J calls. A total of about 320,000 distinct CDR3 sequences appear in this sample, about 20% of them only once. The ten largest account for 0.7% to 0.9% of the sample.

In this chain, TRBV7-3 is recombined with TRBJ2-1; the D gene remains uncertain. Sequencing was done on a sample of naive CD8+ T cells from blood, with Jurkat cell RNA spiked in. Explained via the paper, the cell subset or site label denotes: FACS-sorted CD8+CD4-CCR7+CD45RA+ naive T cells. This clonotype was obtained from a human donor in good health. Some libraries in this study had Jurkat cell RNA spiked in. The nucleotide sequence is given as TGTGCCAGCAGCTTAGGTCTTAGGGATGAGCAGTTCTTC. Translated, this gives CASSLGLRDEQFF.